The clone carrying this TCR beta chain was detected many times. The junction departs from germline at one end; a sequencing error may be responsible. Methods used by the authors: Per-sample TCR counts ranged from about 23,224 to 690,600, median 95,638. TCRdb redid the calling of the RACE reads with MiXCR, one entry per CDR3 protein. The V and J calls, along with clone size, are taken from TCRdb and not from the paper's own processing. The repertoire holds 300,000 to 400,000 distinct CDR3 sequences, 4.5% to 6% seen once, with roughly 2.6% in the top ten. The data were obtained in a study of human T cells and chemical hapten exposure. Germline assignment: CDR1 LGHDT and CDR2 YNNKEL (reference sequence). This CDR3 is built from 14 residues. Specified time point: pre-sensitization, week 0. Noted treatment: therapeutic diphenylcyclopropenone sensitization with weekly scalp DPC. Every donor had alopecia and was 18 to 70 years old; all were suitable for DPC.

This sequence was found in a woman in her forties or fifties with alopecia areata. Some clones in this sample may be carry-over from other donors' samples. Sequenced here: whole blood, sampled in connection with sensitization to the hapten diphenylcyclopropenone (DPC). The V and J genes are TRBV3-1 and TRBJ2-5; D tentatively fits TRBD1 or TRBD2 (6 bases each). The chain's CDR3 is CASSQRGLQQTQYF. The CDR3 DNA reads TGTGCCAGCAGCCAACGGGGGCTCCAACAGACCCAGTACTTC.